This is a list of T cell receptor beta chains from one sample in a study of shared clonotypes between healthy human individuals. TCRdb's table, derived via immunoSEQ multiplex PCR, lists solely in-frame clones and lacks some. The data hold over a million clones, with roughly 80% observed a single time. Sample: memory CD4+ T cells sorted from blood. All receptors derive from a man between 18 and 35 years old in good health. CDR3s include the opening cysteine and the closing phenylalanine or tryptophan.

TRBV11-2	CASSSSGTDKNIQYF
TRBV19	CASSIQSSYNEQFF
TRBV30	CAWSPRQGRHSPLHF
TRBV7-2	CASSLRLRETGYEQYF
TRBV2	CASKGGETEAFF
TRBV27	CASSGSPRRNPLHF
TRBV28	CASSDREERSYEQYF
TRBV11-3	CASSIAGGGQETQYF
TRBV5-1	CASSRTAIPDTQYF
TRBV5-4	CASSLALGVLETQYF
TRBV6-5	CASSYSSGGAEQFF
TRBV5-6	CASSQDAQFYGYTF
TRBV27	CASRNRARGELFF
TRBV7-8	CASSLEARVEGYTF
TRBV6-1	CASLTRDRGPGELFF
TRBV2	CASSLGQGPLNEQFF
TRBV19	CASRGRATNYGYTF
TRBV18	CASSPQPGGTEAFF
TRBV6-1	CASSEVGTLEQYF
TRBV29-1	CSVPTGVGYGYTF
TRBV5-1	CASSLAGSSGGMETQYF
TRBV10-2	CASSDEVTYTEAFF
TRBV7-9	CASSFGQGAADTQYF
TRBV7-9	CASSFSSGNTEAFF
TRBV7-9	CASSWVGPRVDGYTF
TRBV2	CAASTQLAGTDTQYF
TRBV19	CASSNGPPGQGRDEKLFF
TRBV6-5	CASSYDRMNTEAFF
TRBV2	CASTEGGVGETQYF
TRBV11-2	CARMGGEAYEQYF
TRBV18	CASSPVTTGLNTEAFF
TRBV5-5	CASSLSHSSLYGYTF
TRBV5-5	CASSRPTGGNTGELFF
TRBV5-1	CASSQSLGGRSETQYF
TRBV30	CAWSQLGETQYF
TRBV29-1	CSVPGRMNTEAFF
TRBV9	CASTGPGTEAFF
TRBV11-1	CASSFGANYGYTF
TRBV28	CASSFPPGEPQHF
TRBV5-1	CASSFGTSGRASGNEQFF
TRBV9	CASSALSGGAYEQYF
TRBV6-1	CASSRGPTSNEQFF
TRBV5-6	CASSVSGGTQEQYF
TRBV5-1	CASSLGSSSTDTQYF
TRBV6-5	CASRDQGVPEAFF
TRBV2	CASSEDRVLTLGQPQHF
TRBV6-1	CASTPLLAGDEQFF
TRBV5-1	CASSLTGGRDTQYF
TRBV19	CASSTLTVGYGYTF
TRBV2	CASSPGAGSTDTQYF